The T cell receptor (beta chain) under discussion was sequenced for a study of cytomegalovirus exposure and HLA in healthy donors. Background on the study: Later, an analysis reported that the 110 or so validation repertoires had used the same platform as the roughly 700 first-cohort repertoires.

The CDR3 spans 16 residues. Trimming shortened V by 0 bases and J by 2 bases, and 12 bases separated the two germline ends. Germline V gene data show CDR1 as LNHDA and CDR2 as SQIVND (reference sequence). TCRdb keeps only in-frame clones here, not all; method: immunoSEQ multiplex PCR. Counted here are over 150,000 clones, about nine tenths occurring once; the ten biggest clones make up 4% to 4.5%. This chain connects TRBV19 to TRBJ2-3; a possible D gene is TRBD2 (5 bases). The receptor was isolated from a man aged 18 to 35 in good health and CMV-seropositive. Sequencing was done on a sample of PBMCs. This CDR3 is CASSIDLAEYTDTQYF. For the CDR3, the DNA is TGTGCCAGTAGTATAGATCTAGCTGAATACACAGATACGCAGTATTTT.